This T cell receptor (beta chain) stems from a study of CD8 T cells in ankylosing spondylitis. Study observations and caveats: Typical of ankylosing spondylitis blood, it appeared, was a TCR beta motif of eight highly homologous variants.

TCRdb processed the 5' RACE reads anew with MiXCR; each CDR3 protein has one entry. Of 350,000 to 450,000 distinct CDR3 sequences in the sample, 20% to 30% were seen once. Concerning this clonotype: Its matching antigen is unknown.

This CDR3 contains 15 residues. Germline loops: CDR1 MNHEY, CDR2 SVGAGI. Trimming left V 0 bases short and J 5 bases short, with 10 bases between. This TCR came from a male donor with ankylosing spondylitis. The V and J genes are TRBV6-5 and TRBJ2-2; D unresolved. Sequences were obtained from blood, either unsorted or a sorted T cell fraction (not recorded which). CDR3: CASSYSPTGTGELFF. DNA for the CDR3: TGTGCCAGCAGTTACTCCCCGACTGGGACCGGGGAGCTGTTTTTT.